This T cell receptor (beta chain) was profiled in a study of read filtering for tumor transcriptome and immune sequencing. Looking at the study overall: Revised staging placed fewer than ten patients in R-ISS I, some 17 in II, about 7 in III.

This library used roughly 430 ng RNA and molecular barcoded adaptors spanning alpha/delta and beta/gamma chains. TCRdb reprocessed the reads via MiXCR and lists one record per CDR3 protein. Among roughly 130,000 distinct CDR3 sequences listed, 10% to 15% were seen once. CDR3 length: 13 amino acids. Trimming took 5 bases from V and 1 from J, leaving 8 bases between them. Germline loops: CDR1 LGHDT, CDR2 YNNKEL (reference sequence). Study-wide points: IR-seq and RNA-seq agreed better without single-read clonotypes. RNA-seq captured clonotypes less deeply and reliably than IR-seq.

At least ten counts were recorded for this clonotype. Its antigen is not known. Sequences were obtained from a population of CD138-negative cells sorted from bone marrow. The receptor comes from a donor at least 40 years old with multiple myeloma. The J gene is TRBJ1-1, the V gene TRBV3-1, with D hard to call. In DNA form, the CDR3 reads TGTGCCAGCAGCGCCGTTCAGAACACTGAAGCTTTCTTT. Protein sequence: CASSAVQNTEAFF.